This entry features one T cell receptor beta chain sequence. This specimen comes from a study of blood T cell repertoires in COVID-19. The wider study: Some COVID-19 samples were acute and others convalescent; all came from the United States, Italy and Spain. Sources were T cells, B-cell-depleted T cells, or PBMCs; the material itself was cDNA or gDNA.

The germline gives CDR1 SEHNR, CDR2 FQNEAQ (reference sequence). The V and J ends lost 2 bases and 3 bases, in that order; junction bases with no gene match: 5. CDR3 size: 15 residues. In terms of age and location, participants ranged from roughly 18 to 89 years and lived in approximately 26 US areas. The table came from immunoSEQ multiplex PCR; TCRdb's copy has only in-frame clones and leaves some out. The sample has about 270,000 clones, around 91% seen once; the top ten hold around 2%. This chain links TRBV7-9 with TRBJ2-3; 7 bases match TRBD2. The origin of this receptor is a woman under 30 who had recovered from COVID-19. The material sequenced was PBMCs or T cells enriched from blood (not recorded which). The CDR3 sequence: CASSLRGVGTDTQYF. The CDR3 nucleotides read TGTGCCAGCAGCTTACGGGGGGTCGGGACAGATACGCAGTATTTT.